The 5 T cell receptor beta chains below come from one sample, sequenced in a study of breast tumors, draining lymph nodes, adjacent tissues. TCRdb reprocessed the multiplex PCR reads with MiXCR, giving one entry per CDR3 protein. Seen here are approximately 89,000 distinct CDR3 sequences, around 30% observed once, and the top ten hold 8.1%. Samples came from axillary lymph nodes draining the breast cancer. Source material: axillary lymph node tissue. The receptors derive from a female donor with breast cancer. Some clones in this sample may be carry-over from other donors' samples.

This clonotype has at least ten counts. This chain links TRBV2 with TRBJ2-7; D gene uncertain. Looked up from germline, CDR1 is SNHLY and CDR2 is FYNNEI. This CDR3 has 15 residues. V was trimmed by 2 bases and J by 2 bases, leaving 13 bases between them. The CDR3: CASSESRSLTYEQYF. The CDR3 DNA sequence: TGTGCCAGCAGTGAATCCAGGTCCCTTACCTACGAGCAGTACTTC.

This clonotype showed up many times. The chain links TRBV5-5 to TRBJ2-1; 8 positions match TRBD2. This CDR3 has 15 amino acids. CDR1 is SGHKS, CDR2 YYEKEE, per germline (reference sequence). V lost 2 bases, J lost 7 bases, and 8 bases stayed unmatched. This CDR3 is CASSFNGRAGNEQFF. In DNA, the CDR3 is TGTGCCAGCAGCTTTAACGGGAGGGCCGGGAATGAGCAGTTCTTC.

The table lists this clonotype with a few counts. J is TRBJ1-1 and V is TRBV10-3; D is undetermined. CDR1 and CDR2 (germline): ENHRY, SYGVKD. The CDR3 length is 16 residues. Trimming shortened V by 4 bases and J by 7 bases, and 22 bases separated the two germline ends. CDR3 amino acids: CAISGEEAGLRYEAFF. CDR3 in DNA: TGTGCCATCAGTGGTGAAGAGGCCGGGTTGAGATATGAAGCTTTCTTT.

This clonotype was seen at least ten times. The genes are TRBV19 and TRBJ2-2; TRBD2 aligns across 8 bases. V lost 4 bases to trimming and J lost 7 bases; unmatched junction nucleotides: 11. Germline assignment: CDR1 LNHDA and CDR2 SQIVND (reference sequence). This CDR3 region has 16 residues. DNA of the CDR3: TGTGCCAGTAGTAAAGGCGGGAGGTCCTCCGGCGGGGAGCTGTTTTTT. As protein: CASSKGGRSSGGELFF.

This clonotype was seen ten or more times. The rearrangement uses TRBV19 and TRBJ1-3; D gene ambiguous. Looked up from germline, CDR1 is LNHDA and CDR2 is SQIVND (reference sequence). V was cut by 3 bases and J by 0 bases, with 12 bases left in between. This CDR3 has 16 amino acids. CDR3 coding DNA: TGTGCCAGTAGTATCTCACAGCGCAGCTCTGGAAACACCATATATTTT. Protein sequence: CASSISQRSSGNTIYF.